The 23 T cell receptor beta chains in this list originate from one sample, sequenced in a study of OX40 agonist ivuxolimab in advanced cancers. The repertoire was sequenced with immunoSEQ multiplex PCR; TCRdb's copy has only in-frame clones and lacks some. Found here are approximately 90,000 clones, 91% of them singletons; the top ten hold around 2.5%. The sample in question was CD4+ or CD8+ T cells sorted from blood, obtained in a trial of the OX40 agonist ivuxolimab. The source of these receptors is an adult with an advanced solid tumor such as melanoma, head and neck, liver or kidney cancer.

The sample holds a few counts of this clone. Here the CDR3 reads CASSVPVGIQYF. The CDR3 DNA follows: TGTGCCAGCAGTGTCCCCGTGGGCATTCAGTACTTC. The gene calls are TRBV2 and TRBJ2-4; D gene uncertain. The ends were cut back, 4 bases at V and 9 bases at J, with 10 bases in the middle. CDR3 length equals 12 residues. The germline V gene has CDR1 SNHLY and CDR2 FYNNEI.

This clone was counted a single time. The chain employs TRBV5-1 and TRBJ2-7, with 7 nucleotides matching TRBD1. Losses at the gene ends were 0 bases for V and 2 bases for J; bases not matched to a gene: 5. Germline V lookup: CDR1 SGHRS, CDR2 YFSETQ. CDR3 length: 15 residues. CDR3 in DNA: TGCGCCAGCAGCTTGGGGGACAGCCTCCCCTACGAGCAGTACTTC. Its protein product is CASSLGDSLPYEQYF. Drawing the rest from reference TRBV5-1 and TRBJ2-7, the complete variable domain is KAGVTQTPRYLIKTRGQQVTLSCSPISGHRSVSWYQQTPGQGLQFLFEYFSETQRNKGNFPGRFSGRQFSNSRSEMNVSTLELGDSALYLCASSLGDSLPYEQYFGPGTRLTVT.

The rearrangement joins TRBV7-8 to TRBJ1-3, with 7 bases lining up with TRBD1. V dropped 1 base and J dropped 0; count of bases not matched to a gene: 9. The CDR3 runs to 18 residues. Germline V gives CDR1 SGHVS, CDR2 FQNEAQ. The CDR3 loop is CASSLGWAGGTSGNTIYF. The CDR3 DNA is TGTGCCAGCAGCTTAGGGTGGGCAGGGGGGACCTCTGGAAACACCATATATTTT.

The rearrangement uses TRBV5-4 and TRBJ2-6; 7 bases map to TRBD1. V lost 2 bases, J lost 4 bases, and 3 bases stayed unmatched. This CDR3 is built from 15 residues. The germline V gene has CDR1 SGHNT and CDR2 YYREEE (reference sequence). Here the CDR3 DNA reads TGTGCCAGCAGCTTCCAGACAGGGGGGGCCAACGTCCTGACTTTC. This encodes CASSFQTGGANVLTF. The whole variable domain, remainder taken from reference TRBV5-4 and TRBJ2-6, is ETGVTQSPTHLIKTRGQQVTLRCSSQSGHNTVSWYQQALGQGPQFIFQYYREEENGRGNFPPRFSGLQFPNYSSELNVNALELDDSALYLCASSFQTGGANVLTFGAGSRLTVL.

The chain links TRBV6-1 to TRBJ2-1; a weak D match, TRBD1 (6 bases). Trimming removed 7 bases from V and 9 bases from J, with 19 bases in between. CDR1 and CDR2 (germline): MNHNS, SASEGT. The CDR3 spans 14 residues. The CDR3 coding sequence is TGTGCCAGCATGGTGGGGGTCCAAGGGGGTGAGCAGTTCTTC. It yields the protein CASMVGVQGGEQFF.

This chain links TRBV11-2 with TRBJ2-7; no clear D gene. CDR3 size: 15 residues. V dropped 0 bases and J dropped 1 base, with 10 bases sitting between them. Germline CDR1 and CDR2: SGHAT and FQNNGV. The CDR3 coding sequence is TGTGCCAGCAGCTTAGACGAAGTTCTTTCCTACGAGCAGTACTTC. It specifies CASSLDEVLSYEQYF.

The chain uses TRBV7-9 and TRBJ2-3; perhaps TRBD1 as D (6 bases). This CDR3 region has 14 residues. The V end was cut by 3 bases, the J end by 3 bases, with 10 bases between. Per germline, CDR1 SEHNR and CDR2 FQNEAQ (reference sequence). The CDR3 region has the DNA TGTGCCAGCAGCTTGGACAGCCTAACAGATACGCAGTATTTT. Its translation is CASSLDSLTDTQYF.

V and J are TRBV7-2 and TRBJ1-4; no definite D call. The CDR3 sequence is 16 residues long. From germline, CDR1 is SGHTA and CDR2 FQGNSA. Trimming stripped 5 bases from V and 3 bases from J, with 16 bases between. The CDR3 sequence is CASSPASGRSNEKLFF. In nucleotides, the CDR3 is TGTGCCAGCAGCCCCGCGAGTGGCCGGTCTAATGAAAAACTGTTTTTT.

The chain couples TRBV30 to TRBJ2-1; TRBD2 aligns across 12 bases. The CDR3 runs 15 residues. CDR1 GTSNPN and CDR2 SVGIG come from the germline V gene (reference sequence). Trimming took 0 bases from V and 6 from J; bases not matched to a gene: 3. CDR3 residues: CAWSVLTSGSNEQFF. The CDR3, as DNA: TGTGCCTGGAGTGTACTGACTAGCGGGAGCAATGAGCAGTTCTTC.

Here the CDR3 DNA reads TGTGCCAGCATATTTAGCTTGAAATCGAACACTGAAGCTTTCTTT. Its translation is CASIFSLKSNTEAFF. J is TRBJ1-1 and V is TRBV28; no clear D gene. The CDR3 consists of 15 residues. Per germline, CDR1 MDHEN and CDR2 SYDVKM. V lost 7 bases and J lost 1, with 16 bases in between.

CDR3 in amino acids: CASSLLFLAGSDTQYF. As DNA, the CDR3 is TGTGCCAGCAGCTTACTATTTCTAGCGGGGAGTGATACGCAGTATTTT. This chain links TRBV7-8 with TRBJ2-3; 9 bases are shared with TRBD2. Trimming took 2 bases from V and 6 from J; bases not matched to a gene: 9. The CDR3 runs to 16 residues. Per the germline V gene, CDR1 is SGHVS and CDR2 is FQNEAQ.

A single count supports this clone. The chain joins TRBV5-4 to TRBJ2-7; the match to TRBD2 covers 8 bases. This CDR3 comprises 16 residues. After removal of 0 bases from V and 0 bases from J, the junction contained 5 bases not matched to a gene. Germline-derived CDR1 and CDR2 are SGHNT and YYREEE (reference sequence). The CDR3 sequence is CASSLDLAGSSYEQYF. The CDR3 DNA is TGTGCCAGCAGCTTGGATCTAGCGGGTTCCTCCTACGAGCAGTACTTC. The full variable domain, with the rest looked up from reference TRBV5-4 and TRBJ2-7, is ETGVTQSPTHLIKTRGQQVTLRCSSQSGHNTVSWYQQALGQGPQFIFQYYREEENGRGNFPPRFSGLQFPNYSSELNVNALELDDSALYLCASSLDLAGSSYEQYFGPGTRLTVT.

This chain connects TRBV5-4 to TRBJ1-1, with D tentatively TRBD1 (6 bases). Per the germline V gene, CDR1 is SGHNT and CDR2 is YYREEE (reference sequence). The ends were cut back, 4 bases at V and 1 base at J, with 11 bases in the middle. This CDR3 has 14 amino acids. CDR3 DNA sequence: TGTGCCAGCAGCCCGGGACACCCGAACACTGAAGCTTTCTTT. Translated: CASSPGHPNTEAFF.

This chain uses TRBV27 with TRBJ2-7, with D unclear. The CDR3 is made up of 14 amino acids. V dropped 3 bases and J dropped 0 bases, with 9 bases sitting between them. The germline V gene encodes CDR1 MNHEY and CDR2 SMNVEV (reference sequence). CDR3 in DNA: TGTGCCAGCAGTTTTCACGACACCTCCTACGAGCAGTACTTC. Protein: CASSFHDTSYEQYF.

CDR3: CASSQGQGSTDTQYF. CDR3 DNA: TGTGCCAGCAGCCAGGGACAGGGAAGCACAGATACGCAGTATTTT. This chain links TRBV11-2 with TRBJ2-3; 9 positions agree with TRBD1. CDR1 is SGHAT, CDR2 FQNNGV, per germline. This CDR3 spans 15 amino acids. J gave up 0 bases and V 5 bases, and 3 bases lay outside the gene matches.

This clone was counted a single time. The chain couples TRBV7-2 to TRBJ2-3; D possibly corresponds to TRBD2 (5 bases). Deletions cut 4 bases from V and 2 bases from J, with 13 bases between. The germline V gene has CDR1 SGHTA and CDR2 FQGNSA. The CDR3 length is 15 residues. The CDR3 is CASSSNKRITDTQYF. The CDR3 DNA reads TGTGCCAGCAGCTCGAATAAGCGGATCACAGATACGCAGTATTTT.

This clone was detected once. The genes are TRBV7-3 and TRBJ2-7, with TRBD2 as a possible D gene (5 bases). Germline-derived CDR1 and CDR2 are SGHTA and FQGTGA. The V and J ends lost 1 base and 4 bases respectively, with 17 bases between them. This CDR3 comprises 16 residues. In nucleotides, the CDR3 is TGTGCCAGCAGCTTAATTCTCTGGGAGAAGACTTACGAGCAGTACTTC. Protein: CASSLILWEKTYEQYF. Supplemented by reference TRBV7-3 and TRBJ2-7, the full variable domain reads GAGVSQTPSNKVTEKGKYVELRCDPISGHTALYWYRQSLGQGPEFLIYFQGTGAADDSGLPNDRFFAVRPEGSVSTLKIQRTERGDSAVYLCASSLILWEKTYEQYFGPGTRLTVT.

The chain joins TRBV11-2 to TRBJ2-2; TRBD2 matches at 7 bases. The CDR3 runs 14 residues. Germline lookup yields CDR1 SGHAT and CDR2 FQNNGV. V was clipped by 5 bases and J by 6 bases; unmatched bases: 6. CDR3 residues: CASSLGTNSGELFF. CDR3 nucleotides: TGTGCCAGCAGCCTTGGGACTAACTCCGGGGAGCTGTTTTTT.

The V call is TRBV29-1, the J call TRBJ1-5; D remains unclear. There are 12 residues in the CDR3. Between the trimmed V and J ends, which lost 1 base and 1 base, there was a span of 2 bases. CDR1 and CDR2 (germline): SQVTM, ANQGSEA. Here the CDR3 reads CSVEGSNQPQHF. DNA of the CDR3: TGCAGCGTTGAAGGCAGCAATCAGCCCCAGCATTTT.

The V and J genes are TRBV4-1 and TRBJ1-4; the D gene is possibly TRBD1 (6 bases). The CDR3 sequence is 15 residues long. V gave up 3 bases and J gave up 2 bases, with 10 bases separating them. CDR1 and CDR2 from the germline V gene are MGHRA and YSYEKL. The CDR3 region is CASSQAGATNEKLFF. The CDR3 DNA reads TGCGCCAGCAGCCAGGCAGGGGCGACTAATGAAAAACTGTTTTTT.

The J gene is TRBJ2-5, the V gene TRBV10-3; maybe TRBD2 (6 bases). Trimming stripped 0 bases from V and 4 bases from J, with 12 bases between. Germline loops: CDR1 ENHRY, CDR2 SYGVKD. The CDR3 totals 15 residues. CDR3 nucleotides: TGTGCCATCAGTGAGTCGGGGGGAACGTCAGAGACCCAGTACTTC. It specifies CAISESGGTSETQYF.

The CDR3 nucleotides read TGTGCCTGGAGTGTATGGAGTGAAAAACTGTTTTTT. This gives the protein CAWSVWSEKLFF. J is TRBJ1-4 and V is TRBV30; D unresolved. The CDR3 loop spans 12 amino acids. The V end was cut by 0 bases, the J end by 7 bases, with 6 bases between. Germline V CDR1 and CDR2: GTSNPN, SVGIG (reference sequence).

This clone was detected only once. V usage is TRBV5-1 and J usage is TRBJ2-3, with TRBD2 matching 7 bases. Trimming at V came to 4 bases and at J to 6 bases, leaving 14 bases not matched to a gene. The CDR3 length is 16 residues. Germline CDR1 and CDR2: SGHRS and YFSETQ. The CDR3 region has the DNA TGCGCCAGCAGCCCCCGGGGCGGGAGTATTGCGGATACGCAGTATTTT. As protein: CASSPRGGSIADTQYF.